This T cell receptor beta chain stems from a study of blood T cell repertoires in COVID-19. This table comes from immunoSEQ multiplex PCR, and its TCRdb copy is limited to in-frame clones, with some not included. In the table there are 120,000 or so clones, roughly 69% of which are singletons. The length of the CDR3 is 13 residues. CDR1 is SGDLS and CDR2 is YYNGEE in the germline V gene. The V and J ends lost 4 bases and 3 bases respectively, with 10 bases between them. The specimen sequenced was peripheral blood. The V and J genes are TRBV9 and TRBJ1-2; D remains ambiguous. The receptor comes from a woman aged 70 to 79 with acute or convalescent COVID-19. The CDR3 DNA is TGTGCCAGCAGCCCGACGACTGACTATGGCTACACCTTC. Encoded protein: CASSPTTDYGYTF.